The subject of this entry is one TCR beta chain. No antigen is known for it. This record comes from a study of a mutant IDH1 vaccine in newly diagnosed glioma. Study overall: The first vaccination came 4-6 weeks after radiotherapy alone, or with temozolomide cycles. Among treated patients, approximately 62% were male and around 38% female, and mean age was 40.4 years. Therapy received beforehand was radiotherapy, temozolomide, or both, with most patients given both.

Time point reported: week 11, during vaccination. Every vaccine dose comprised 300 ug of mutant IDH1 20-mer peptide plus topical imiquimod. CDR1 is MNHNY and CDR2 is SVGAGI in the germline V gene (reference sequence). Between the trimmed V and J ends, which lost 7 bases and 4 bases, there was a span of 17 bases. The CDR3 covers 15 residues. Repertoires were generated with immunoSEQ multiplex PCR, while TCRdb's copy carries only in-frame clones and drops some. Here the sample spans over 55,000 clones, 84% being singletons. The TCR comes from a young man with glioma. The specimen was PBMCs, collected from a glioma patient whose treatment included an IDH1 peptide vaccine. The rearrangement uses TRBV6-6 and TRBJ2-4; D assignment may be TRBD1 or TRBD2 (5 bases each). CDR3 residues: CASNEGIAFKNIQYF. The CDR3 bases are TGTGCCAGCAACGAGGGGATAGCCTTTAAAAACATTCAGTACTTC.